This T cell receptor (beta chain) came from a study of blood T cell repertoires in COVID-19. Whole-study context: Donors in the United States, Italy and Spain gave samples during acute or convalescent COVID-19.

CDR3 size: 11 residues. V lost 6 bases and J 10 bases, leaving 15 bases between the germline ends. CDR1 and CDR2 (germline): DFQATT, SNEGSKA (reference sequence). TCRdb's table, derived via immunoSEQ multiplex PCR, lists solely in-frame clones and lacks some. This table holds under 300,000 clones, roughly 87% found once. The sequence derives from a human donor in a cohort sampled during active COVID-19. The sample taken for sequencing was peripheral blood. The V call is TRBV20-1, the J call TRBJ1-1; D not certain. CDR3 loop: CSAPYALGAFF. DNA of the CDR3: TGCAGTGCCCCCTACGCCCTAGGAGCTTTCTTT.